Listed here are 30 T cell receptor beta chains from one sample, sequenced in a study of CD8+CD57+ T cells in acquired aplastic anemia. Sequencing involved patients with CD8+CD57+ cell expansion previously shown by flow cytometry. The use of genomic DNA as template underpinned the TCR beta VDJ and CDR3 profiling. A single record per CDR3 protein comes from TCRdb applying MiXCR to the reads. This table has just over 200,000 distinct CDR3 sequences, more than 55% appearing once. Input material: sorted CD4+, CD8+, or CD8+CD57+ T cells (not recorded which) from PBMCs. The receptors were gathered from a human donor with aplastic anemia.

CDR3 amino acids: CASSATQGGEQYF. In DNA form, the CDR3 reads TGTGCCAGCAGCGCTACACAGGGCGGCGAGCAGTACTTC. The chain couples TRBV9 to TRBJ2-7; tentative D call: TRBD1 (6 bases). V was pared by 3 bases and J by 6 bases, with 13 bases between. Germline CDR1 is SGDLS and CDR2 is YYNGEE. The CDR3 extends over 13 amino acids. Using reference TRBV9 and TRBJ2-7 for the parts outside the CDR3, the full variable domain is DSGVTQTPKHLITATGQRVTLRCSPRSGDLSVYWYQQSLDQGLQFLIQYYNGEERAKGNILERFSAQQFPDLHSELNLSSLELGDSALYFCASSATQGGEQYFGPGTRLTVT.

The J gene is TRBJ1-4, the V gene TRBV27, with unresolved D. V was cut by 4 bases and J by 7 bases, with 4 bases left in between. The germline V gene has CDR1 MNHEY and CDR2 SMNVEV (reference sequence). The CDR3 runs to 11 residues. Here the CDR3 reads CASSSGEKLFF. CDR3 bases: TGTGCCAGCAGTTCGGGTGAAAAACTGTTTTTT.

This clonotype has only one observation. CDR3 nucleotides: TGTGCCAGTAGTGTTCCGGGACTCTCCTACGAGCAGTACTTC. This translates into CASSVPGLSYEQYF. The chain uses TRBV19 and TRBJ2-7, with a possible D match to TRBD2 (6 bases). Trimming left V 5 bases short and J 0 bases short, with 11 bases between. The CDR3 spans 14 residues. The germline V gene encodes CDR1 LNHDA and CDR2 SQIVND (reference sequence).

The V gene is TRBV20-1, the J gene TRBJ2-3; D is possibly TRBD1 or TRBD2 (5 bases each). This CDR3 contains 14 residues. V was pared by 6 bases and J by 1 base, with 14 bases between. The germline gives CDR1 DFQATT, CDR2 SNEGSKA (reference sequence). The CDR3 protein is CSARDQIGTDTQYF. CDR3 nucleotide sequence: TGCAGTGCAAGGGACCAGATCGGCACAGATACGCAGTATTTT.

CDR3 amino acids: CSARTSGGVGTEAFF. CDR3 sequence (DNA): TGCAGTGCAAGGACTAGCGGGGGGGTCGGCACTGAAGCTTTCTTT. V and J are TRBV20-1 and TRBJ1-1; tentative D call: TRBD1 (5 bases). CDR1 DFQATT and CDR2 SNEGSKA come from the germline V gene (reference sequence). The CDR3 sequence is 15 residues long. Trimming took off 6 bases at V and 4 bases at J, with 21 bases between the two ends.

This clonotype was seen repeatedly, ten times or more. This chain connects TRBV2 to TRBJ1-5; no clear D gene. CDR3 length equals 12 residues. The V gene lost 3 bases and the J gene lost 2 bases, with 2 bases spanning the gap. CDR1 and CDR2 from the germline V gene are SNHLY and FYNNEI. The CDR3 nucleotides read TGTGCCAGCAGTGAGGGCAATCAGCCCCAGCATTTT. It encodes CASSEGNQPQHF.

The rearrangement joins TRBV15 to TRBJ1-3, with TRBD1 matching over 7 bases. V dropped 1 base and J dropped 2; count of bases not matched to a gene: 2. Germline-derived CDR1 and CDR2 are LNHNV and YYDKDF (reference sequence). This CDR3 has 15 amino acids. This CDR3 reads CATSRGGQTGNTIYF. CDR3 DNA: TGTGCCACCAGCAGAGGGGGACAGACTGGAAACACCATATATTTT.

The DNA of the CDR3 is TGTGCCAGCAGCCCCCCGACGGACCTGCGAGAGACCCAGTACTTC. The encoded protein is CASSPPTDLRETQYF. V gene TRBV7-2 combines with J gene TRBJ2-5; D gene uncertain. Trimming took off 5 bases at V and 4 bases at J, with 17 bases between the two ends. The CDR3 consists of 15 residues. Germline V CDR1 and CDR2: SGHTA, FQGNSA. Filled out from reference TRBV7-2 and TRBJ2-5, the complete variable domain reads GAGVSQSPSNKVTEKGKDVELRCDPISGHTALYWYRQSLGQGLEFLIYFQGNSAPDKSGLPSDRFSAERTGGSVSTLTIQRTQQEDSAVYLCASSPPTDLRETQYFGPGTRLLVL.

J is TRBJ1-2 and V is TRBV7-9, with a tentative D call TRBD1 (5 bases). V gave up 2 bases and J gave up 4 bases, with 8 bases separating them. Per germline, CDR1 SEHNR and CDR2 FQNEAQ (reference sequence). This CDR3 is 13 amino acids long. CDR3 DNA: TGTGCCAGCAGCTTACAGGGTAGCTATGGCTACACCTTC. Its protein product is CASSLQGSYGYTF.

This clonotype showed up just a few times. The chain carries TRBV5-1 and TRBJ1-1; D gene ambiguous. Germline-derived CDR1 and CDR2 are SGHRS and YFSETQ. The CDR3 totals 14 residues. The germline V and J ends were trimmed by 2 bases and 4 bases, with 12 bases remaining between them. The CDR3 nucleotides are TGCGCCAGCAGCTTTTCTGATGGAGCCACTGAAGCTTTCTTT. Amino acid sequence: CASSFSDGATEAFF.

This clonotype occurred once. V and J are TRBV24-1 and TRBJ1-2; the D gene is possibly TRBD1 (5 bases). The CDR3 sequence is 16 residues long. From germline, CDR1 is KGHDR and CDR2 SFDVKD. V was clipped by 3 bases and J by 4 bases, with 17 bases between them. CDR3 in DNA: TGTGCCACCAGTGATACCGACAGCGAGCGAGTCTATGGCTACACCTTC. It yields the protein CATSDTDSERVYGYTF.

This clonotype was seen a single time. CDR3 DNA: TGTGCCAGCAGTAATCCGGGACTAGCTCCAGATACGCAGTATTTT. This codes for CASSNPGLAPDTQYF. The chain joins TRBV9 to TRBJ2-3; 9 nucleotides align to TRBD2. J lost 4 bases, V lost 5 bases, and 8 bases had no gene match. The CDR3 runs to 15 residues. Germline V gene lookup returns CDR1 SGDLS and CDR2 YYNGEE.

The CDR3 DNA is TGTGCCAGCAGTTTATTGGGGACAGAACAAGAGACCCAGTACTTC. This encodes CASSLLGTEQETQYF. V and J are TRBV12-3 or TRBV12-4 and TRBJ2-5; the match to TRBD1 covers 7 bases. The CDR3 consists of 15 residues. Trimming removed 2 bases from V and 2 bases from J; junction bases left unmatched: 5.

The chain recombines TRBV2 with TRBJ2-1; 12 bases are shared with TRBD2. CDR1 and CDR2 (germline): SNHLY, FYNNEI. CDR3 size: 19 residues. The V gene end was trimmed by 6 bases and the J gene end by 12 bases; junction bases not matched to a gene: 24. The CDR3 sequence: CASSDRDRRLIGLAGTQFF. CDR3 nucleotide sequence: TGTGCCAGCAGCGACCGGGACAGGCGACTAATTGGACTAGCGGGGACGCAGTTCTTC. Looking up the rest from reference TRBV2 and TRBJ2-1 gives the full variable domain: EPEVTQTPSHQVTQMGQEVILRCVPISNHLYFYWYRQILGQKVEFLVSFYNNEISEKSEIFDDQFSVERPDGSNFTLKIRSTKLEDSAMYFCASSDRDRRLIGLAGTQFFGPGTRLTVL.

The chain recombines TRBV5-1 with TRBJ2-5; no definite D call. Germline V CDR1 and CDR2: SGHRS, YFSETQ. This CDR3 region has 15 residues. Trimming took 4 bases from V and 3 from J, leaving 16 bases between them. The chain's CDR3 is CASSQFLGEKETQYF. As DNA, the CDR3 is TGCGCCAGCAGCCAATTTCTCGGCGAGAAAGAGACCCAGTACTTC.

This clonotype was counted a few times. This chain connects TRBV7-9 to TRBJ2-7; the match to TRBD2 covers 9 bases. In germline, CDR1 is SEHNR, CDR2 FQNEAQ (reference sequence). V lost 3 bases to trimming and J lost 0 bases; unmatched junction nucleotides: 12. The CDR3 covers 18 residues. The CDR3 here is CASSFDRGLAGSSYEQYF. In DNA form, the CDR3 reads TGTGCCAGCAGCTTTGATAGGGGTCTAGCGGGATCCTCCTACGAGCAGTACTTC.

This sequence joins TRBV10-3 and TRBJ1-3, with a possible D match to TRBD1 (6 bases). The CDR3 runs 16 residues. The germline CDR1 and CDR2 sequences are ENHRY and SYGVKD. Trimming stripped 3 bases from V and 0 bases from J, with 12 bases between. CDR3 loop: CAISEGGTHSGNTIYF. CDR3 in DNA: TGTGCCATCAGTGAAGGGGGGACGCACTCTGGAAACACCATATATTTT.

The chain employs TRBV20-1 and TRBJ1-1; the D is unclear. The V and J ends lost 2 bases and 1 base respectively, with 8 bases between them. Germline CDR1 DFQATT, CDR2 SNEGSKA (reference sequence). The CDR3 is made up of 13 amino acids. CDR3 nucleotide sequence: TGCAGTGCTAGATTACCATCGAACACTGAAGCTTTCTTT. It specifies CSARLPSNTEAFF.

The V call is TRBV5-6, the J call TRBJ2-5, with D perhaps matching TRBD1 (5 bases). The CDR3 consists of 14 residues. The V end was cut by 2 bases, the J end by 2 bases, with 10 bases between. Germline CDR1 SGHDT, CDR2 YYEEEE. CDR3: CASSFAGAQETQYF. In DNA form, the CDR3 reads TGTGCCAGCAGCTTCGCTGGGGCTCAAGAGACCCAGTACTTC.

The chain combines TRBV5-1 with TRBJ2-1; 10 nucleotides align to TRBD1. The germline V gene encodes CDR1 SGHRS and CDR2 YFSETQ. V shed 3 bases, J shed 6 bases, and the junction held 9 bases outside the gene matches. This CDR3 contains 16 residues. Here the CDR3 reads CASSWGDRGLVNEQFF. The CDR3 DNA is TGCGCCAGCAGCTGGGGAGACAGGGGGCTCGTCAATGAGCAGTTCTTC. Looking up the rest from reference TRBV5-1 and TRBJ2-1 gives the full variable domain: KAGVTQTPRYLIKTRGQQVTLSCSPISGHRSVSWYQQTPGQGLQFLFEYFSETQRNKGNFPGRFSGRQFSNSRSEMNVSTLELGDSALYLCASSWGDRGLVNEQFFGPGTRLTVL.

This clonotype was counted only a few times. The rearrangement links TRBV11-2 to TRBJ2-7, with unresolved D. With 9 bases removed from V and 3 bases from J, the gap between germline ends came to 9 bases. CDR3 length: 11 residues. CDR1 is SGHAT and CDR2 is FQNNGV in the germline V gene. The CDR3 loop reads CARPAVYEQYF. CDR3 in DNA: TGTGCCAGGCCGGCGGTCTACGAGCAGTACTTC.

This clonotype was detected a few times. The V gene is TRBV7-9, the J gene TRBJ1-1, with 7 bases that match TRBD1. J lost 8 bases, V lost 3 bases, and 6 bases had no gene match. The V gene's germline CDR1 is SEHNR and CDR2 FQNEAQ (reference sequence). CDR3 length: 13 amino acids. The CDR3 here is CASSFRQGYEAFF. The CDR3 region has the DNA TGTGCCAGCAGCTTCCGACAGGGTTACGAAGCTTTCTTT.

This clonotype was seen at least ten times. This rearrangement joins TRBV4-1 to TRBJ2-7; 8 bases agree with TRBD1. The CDR3 runs 15 residues. Germline V gene sequence: CDR1 MGHRA, CDR2 YSYEKL. The V gene end was trimmed by 4 bases and the J gene end by 3 bases; junction bases not matched to a gene: 8. CDR3 in amino acids: CASSRNPDRVYEQYF. The CDR3 DNA reads as TGCGCCAGCAGCCGGAATCCGGACAGGGTCTACGAGCAGTACTTC.

The chain is built from TRBV20-1 and TRBJ2-5; TRBD2 agrees at 10 bases. The V segment lost 5 bases and the J segment 7 bases; nucleotides outside the gene matches: 13. The CDR3 covers 15 residues. Germline values: CDR1 DFQATT, CDR2 SNEGSKA (reference sequence). CDR3 in amino acids: CSAYPSGRPKGTQYF. The CDR3 region has the DNA TGCAGTGCTTATCCTAGCGGGAGACCGAAAGGGACCCAGTACTTC.

Of note for this clonotype: At one boundary the junction diverges from the germline segment, which might be a read error. The rearrangement uses TRBV6-4 and TRBJ2-1; TRBD2 matches at 11 bases. Per germline, CDR1 MRHNA and CDR2 SNTAGT. This CDR3 spans 15 amino acids. In nucleotides, the CDR3 is TGTGCCAGCAGCAACGGGACTAGCGGATACAATGAGCGGTTTTTC. Encoded protein: CASSNGTSGYNERFF.

J is TRBJ1-6 and V is TRBV2, with 9 nucleotides matching TRBD1. The CDR3 contains 16 residues. Germline V CDR1 and CDR2: SNHLY, FYNNEI. Trimming cost V 7 bases and J 10 bases; bases outside gene matches: 14. CDR3 bases: TGTGCCAGCATAAATACTCTGACAGGGGGTATATCACCCCTCCACTTT. Translation: CASINTLTGGISPLHF.

This chain connects TRBV20-1 to TRBJ2-3; 9 bases agree with TRBD2. This CDR3 spans 15 amino acids. Trimming removed 0 bases from V and 3 bases from J; junction bases left unmatched: 4. From germline, CDR1 is DFQATT and CDR2 SNEGSKA (reference sequence). The CDR3 region is CSARDRAGGTDTQYF. DNA of the CDR3: TGCAGTGCTAGAGATCGGGCGGGAGGGACAGATACGCAGTATTTT.

The chain is built from TRBV19 and TRBJ2-3; 8 nucleotides match TRBD1. The CDR3 runs to 16 residues. The germline V gene encodes CDR1 LNHDA and CDR2 SQIVND (reference sequence). After removal of 1 base from V and 2 bases from J, the junction contained 5 bases not matched to a gene. This chain's CDR3 is CASSIGAGGNTDTQYF. Here the CDR3 DNA reads TGTGCCAGTAGTATAGGGGCAGGGGGCAACACAGATACGCAGTATTTT.

This clonotype showed up just once. The CDR3 nucleotides are TGTGCCAGCAGCTTTGGACTAGCGGGGGGGCTGGGCAATGAGCAGTTCTTC. Translation: CASSFGLAGGLGNEQFF. The chain has TRBV7-9 and TRBJ2-1, with 15 bases fitting TRBD2. Germline V gene sequence: CDR1 SEHNR, CDR2 FQNEAQ (reference sequence). Trimming removed 3 bases from V and 6 bases from J; junction bases left unmatched: 6. This CDR3 region has 17 residues.

The chain uses TRBV15 and TRBJ1-5, with TRBD1 matching over 7 bases. V trimming: 0 bases; J trimming: 7 bases; junction bases outside the gene matches: 9. Germline V lookup: CDR1 LNHNV, CDR2 YYDKDF (reference sequence). The CDR3 is 16 residues long. The CDR3 DNA is TGTGCCACCAGCAGAGATAAAGGGGGCCGGGGACAGCCCCAGCATTTT. Translated: CATSRDKGGRGQPQHF.